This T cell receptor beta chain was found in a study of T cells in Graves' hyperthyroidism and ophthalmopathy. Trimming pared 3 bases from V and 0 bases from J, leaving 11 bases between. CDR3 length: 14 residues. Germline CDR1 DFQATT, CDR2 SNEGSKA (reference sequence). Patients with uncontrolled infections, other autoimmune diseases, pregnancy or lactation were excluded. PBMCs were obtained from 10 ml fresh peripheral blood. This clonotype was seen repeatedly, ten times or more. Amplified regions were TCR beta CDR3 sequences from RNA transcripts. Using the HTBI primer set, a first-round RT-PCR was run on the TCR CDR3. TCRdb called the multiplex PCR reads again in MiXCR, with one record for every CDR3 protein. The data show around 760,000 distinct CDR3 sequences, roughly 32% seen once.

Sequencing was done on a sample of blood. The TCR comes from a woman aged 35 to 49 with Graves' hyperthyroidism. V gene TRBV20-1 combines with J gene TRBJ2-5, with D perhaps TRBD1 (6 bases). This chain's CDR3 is CSASSPGDQETQYF. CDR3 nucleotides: TGCAGTGCTAGTTCCCCAGGGGACCAAGAGACCCAGTACTTC.